Listed here are 8 T cell receptor beta chains from one sample, sequenced in a study of T cell responses to AZD1222 COVID-19 vaccine. TCRdb keeps only in-frame clones here, not all; method: immunoSEQ multiplex PCR. This sample has about 140,000 clones, with about 90% found just once. The sample here was peripheral blood, taken 28 days after the second dose of the MenACWY control vaccine. These receptors were taken from an adult who received the MenACWY meningococcal vaccine as a control.

This chain joins TRBV5-6 and TRBJ2-7; D is undetermined. The CDR3 sequence is 15 residues long. Germline-derived CDR1 and CDR2 are SGHDT and YYEEEE. V lost 2 bases to trimming and J lost 9 bases, with 21 bases between them. CDR3 bases: TGTGCCAGCAGCTTCTACCCCACCCCCCTTCTAGGGCAGTACTTC. Its protein product is CASSFYPTPLLGQYF.

The V and J genes are TRBV27 and TRBJ1-6; D remains unclear. The CDR3 sequence is 17 residues long. Trimming left V 3 bases short and J 6 bases short, with 18 bases between. CDR1 MNHEY and CDR2 SMNVEV come from the germline V gene (reference sequence). This chain's CDR3 is CASSFPPGDKINSPLHF. CDR3 sequence (DNA): TGTGCCAGCAGTTTCCCCCCTGGAGACAAGATTAATTCACCCCTCCACTTT.

This clone came up a few times. V gene TRBV4-3 combines with J gene TRBJ2-5, with TRBD2 matching 7 bases. Germline loops: CDR1 LGHNA, CDR2 YSLEER. The CDR3 consists of 13 residues. V was pared by 3 bases and J by 5 bases, with 3 bases of the junction left unmatched. The CDR3, as DNA: TGCGCCAGCAGCCAGGGGGGGGTGGAGACCCAGTACTTC. Residues: CASSQGGVETQYF.

J is TRBJ2-1 and V is TRBV29-1, with TRBD1 identical over 7 bases. This CDR3 region has 13 residues. The V segment lost 6 bases and the J segment 2 bases; nucleotides outside the gene matches: 4. Per the germline V gene, CDR1 is SQVTM and CDR2 is ANQGSEA. The CDR3 here is CSVRTGTYNEQFF. In DNA, the CDR3 is TGCAGCGTGCGGACAGGTACCTACAATGAGCAGTTCTTC.

The genes are TRBV29-1 and TRBJ2-1; TRBD2 aligns across 8 bases. CDR3 length: 12 residues. Germline lookup yields CDR1 SQVTM and CDR2 ANQGSEA. The J segment lost 9 bases and the V segment lost 8 bases, leaving 9 bases of the junction unmatched. CDR3 region: CSLQAGGIEQFF. The CDR3 DNA reads as TGCAGCCTCCAGGCGGGGGGAATTGAGCAGTTCTTC.

The chain combines TRBV6-1 with TRBJ1-5; TRBD1 is a possible D gene (6 bases). This CDR3 spans 13 amino acids. Germline CDR1 is MNHNS and CDR2 is SASEGT. The germline V and J ends were trimmed by 0 bases and 16 bases, with 16 bases remaining between them. CDR3 loop: CASSEARITGFHF. In DNA form, the CDR3 reads TGTGCCAGCAGTGAAGCGAGGATCACAGGGTTCCATTTT.

Concerning this clone: Germline and junction disagree at one end, which may indicate a read error. The rearrangement joins TRBV7-7 to TRBJ2-1; 11 bases line up with TRBD2. The CDR3 loop spans 16 amino acids. Germline lookup yields CDR1 SSHAT and CDR2 FNYEAQ (reference sequence). CDR3: CASSRLLAGAVNEQFF. The CDR3 DNA is TGTGCTAGCAGCCGCCTACTAGCGGGAGCGGTCAATGAGCAGTTCTTC.

The chain couples TRBV7-9 to TRBJ1-6, with D perhaps matching TRBD1 (5 bases). The CDR3 contains 16 residues. Germline loops: CDR1 SEHNR, CDR2 FQNEAQ (reference sequence). Trimming cost V 5 bases and J 9 bases, with 20 bases left between them. Written as DNA, the CDR3 is TGTGCCAGCAGCCTTCATCTCTCAGGGTTGTTTTCACCCCTCCACTTT. Translated, it gives CASSLHLSGLFSPLHF.